This TCR beta chain was observed in a study of cytomegalovirus exposure and HLA in healthy donors. Overall study: Prior work identified some 120 million unique TCR beta sequences in 150 million to 200 million T cells. General study findings and limits: Later genetic work tied a missense DCLRE1C variant to beta-chain V and J trimming.

This clone was observed once. The antigen is unknown. As for the donors, each was a healthy bone marrow donor. Germline V gives CDR1 GTSNPN, CDR2 SVGIG (reference sequence). The CDR3 has 12 residues. The germline V and J ends were trimmed by 3 bases and 5 bases, with 10 bases remaining between them. PCR employed 60 Vbeta and 13 Jbeta primers. TCRdb's table, derived via immunoSEQ multiplex PCR, lists solely in-frame clones and lacks some. The sample yields around 150,000 clones, more than 75% seen once. Sequencing used PBMCs. The chain is built from TRBV30 and TRBJ2-5; D may be TRBD1 (5 bases). The TCR comes from a girl aged 2-10 years in good health and CMV-seropositive. CDR3 region: CAWRDSGETQYF. The CDR3 DNA reads TGTGCCTGGAGAGACAGTGGGGAGACCCAGTACTTC.